What follows are 24 T cell receptor beta chains derived from one specimen sequenced in a study of blood T cell repertoires in COVID-19. Assay used: immunoSEQ multiplex PCR; TCRdb lists only in-frame clones, some missing. The top ten hold 17% of the sample, which has 150,000 to 200,000 clones, roughly 79% seen once. The sample was peripheral blood. These TCRs come from a man in his sixties with active or convalescent COVID-19.

The CDR3 coding sequence is TGTGCCAGCAGGGGGGACTTCCGCAATGAGCAGTTCTTC. Residues: CASRGDFRNEQFF. V usage is TRBV28 and J usage is TRBJ2-1, with D maybe TRBD2 (6 bases). V lost 6 bases and J 6 bases, leaving 12 bases between the germline ends. Looked up from germline, CDR1 is MDHEN and CDR2 is SYDVKM. The CDR3 extends over 13 amino acids.

This chain links TRBV6-2 or TRBV6-3 with TRBJ2-7, with 7 bases aligning to TRBD1. The V gene's germline CDR1 is MNHEY and CDR2 SVGEGT. This CDR3 spans 15 amino acids. Germline trimming cut 2 bases from V and 5 bases from J; bases unmatched to any gene: 9. The CDR3 DNA is TGTGCCAGCAGTTACCCGGACAGGTATAGCGACGAGCAGTACTTC. This sequence encodes CASSYPDRYSDEQYF.

The chain recombines TRBV6-5 with TRBJ1-3; TRBD1 matches 7 bases. CDR3 length equals 14 residues. CDR1 MNHEY and CDR2 SVGAGI come from the germline V gene. V dropped 5 bases and J dropped 7; count of bases not matched to a gene: 8. The CDR3 loop is CASSLRGERNTIYF. Written as DNA, the CDR3 is TGTGCCAGCAGTCTCAGGGGGGAGCGCAACACCATATATTTT.

This chain connects TRBV30 to TRBJ2-1; a possible D gene is TRBD2 (7 bases). V lost 4 bases, J lost 6 bases, and 10 bases lay in between. CDR3 size: 12 residues. Germline V lookup: CDR1 GTSNPN, CDR2 SVGIG (reference sequence). CDR3 in DNA: TGTGCCTGGATGGGGGGGCCCAATGAGCAGTTCTTC. The encoded protein is CAWMGGPNEQFF.

With respect to this clone: This specimen includes other DNA sequences encoding the same CDR3. J is TRBJ1-1 and V is TRBV9; 8 positions agree with TRBD1. CDR3 length equals 14 residues. CDR1 and CDR2 (germline): SGDLS, YYNGEE. J lost 0 bases, V lost 3 bases, and 1 base had no gene match. DNA of the CDR3: TGTGCCAGCAGCGCGGGACAGGTGAACACTGAAGCTTTCTTT. As protein: CASSAGQVNTEAFF.

The genes are TRBV18 and TRBJ2-7; D is perhaps TRBD2 (6 bases). Germline V lookup: CDR1 KGHSH, CDR2 LQKENI. Deletions cut 1 base from V and 4 bases from J, with 14 bases between. This CDR3 is 15 amino acids long. The CDR3 coding sequence is TGTGCCAGCTCACCACGCACCGGGGGAGGATACGAGCAGTACTTC. Amino acid sequence: CASSPRTGGGYEQYF.

This clone occurred many times. The sample carries other DNA sequences with the same CDR3. V usage is TRBV27 and J usage is TRBJ2-2; 10 positions match TRBD2. With 2 bases clipped from V and 4 bases from J, the junction kept 4 bases outside the gene matches. Per germline, CDR1 MNHEY and CDR2 SMNVEV (reference sequence). The CDR3 is 16 residues long. CDR3 bases: TGTGCCAGCAGTTTACTAGCGGGAGTTGGCACCGGGGAGCTGTTTTTT. Amino acids: CASSLLAGVGTGELFF.

V usage is TRBV27 and J usage is TRBJ2-3; TRBD2 is a possible D gene (6 bases). Germline V gene lookup returns CDR1 MNHEY and CDR2 SMNVEV (reference sequence). V was pared by 4 bases and J by 2 bases, with 16 bases between. CDR3 length: 16 amino acids. The CDR3 loop reads CASSSGLPPHTDTQYF. As DNA, the CDR3 is TGTGCCAGCAGTTCGGGACTTCCCCCACACACAGATACGCAGTATTTT.

The CDR3 DNA is TGTGCCAGCAGCGCCCTAGGCAACACCATATATTTT. It is translated as CASSALGNTIYF. This chain uses TRBV6-5 with TRBJ1-3; D is unresolved. From germline, CDR1 is MNHEY and CDR2 SVGAGI. The V end was cut by 6 bases, the J end by 7 bases, with 10 bases between. This CDR3 has 12 amino acids.

In this sample, this clone turned up once. This sequence joins TRBV4-3 and TRBJ2-7, with D maybe TRBD1 (5 bases). The CDR3 runs to 17 residues. CDR1 and CDR2 (germline): LGHNA, YSLEER. Trimming left V 0 bases short and J 6 bases short, with 21 bases between. The CDR3 coding sequence is TGCGCCAGCAGCCAAGAGTTGGGTAATGGAGAAAGGGGCGAGCAGTACTTC. This encodes CASSQELGNGERGEQYF.

The sample holds one count of this clone. This chain uses TRBV12-5 with TRBJ2-2, with TRBD2 identical over 9 bases. The CDR3 has 16 residues. Trimming removed 0 bases from V and 1 base from J; junction bases left unmatched: 0. In germline, CDR1 is LGHNT, CDR2 FRNRAP. In nucleotides, the CDR3 is TGTGCTAGTGGTTTGGTACTAGCGGGGAACACCGGGGAGCTGTTTTTT. Residues: CASGLVLAGNTGELFF. Using reference TRBV12-5 and TRBJ2-2 for the parts outside the CDR3, the full variable domain is DARVTQTPRHKVTEMGQEVTMRCQPILGHNTVFWYRQTMMQGLELLAYFRNRAPLDDSGMPKDRFSAEMPDATLATLKIQPSEPRDSAVYFCASGLVLAGNTGELFFGEGSRLTVL.

V is TRBV12-3 or TRBV12-4 and J is TRBJ2-1; 7 positions match TRBD1. V shed 10 bases and J 6 bases; nucleotides not matched to a gene: 6. The CDR3 has 12 residues. CDR3 loop: CAIDHRGNEQFF. The CDR3 DNA is TGTGCCATCGATCACAGGGGCAATGAGCAGTTCTTC.

The chain has TRBV3-1 (or the pseudogene TRBV3-2) and TRBJ2-7, with no clear D. V was trimmed by 3 bases and J by 5 bases, leaving 5 bases between them. The CDR3 is 11 amino acids. Germline CDR1 LGHDT, CDR2 YNNKEL (reference sequence). This CDR3 reads CASSQLNEQYF. CDR3 sequence (DNA): TGTGCCAGCAGCCAGCTAAACGAGCAGTACTTC.

This sequence joins TRBV6-2 or TRBV6-3 and TRBJ2-5; 7 bases are a match to TRBD1. The CDR3 loop spans 13 amino acids. The ends lost 5 bases at V and 2 bases at J; junction bases unmatched: 2. Germline V lookup: CDR1 MNHEY, CDR2 SVGEGT. The CDR3 sequence is CASSTGQQETQYF. CDR3 in DNA: TGTGCCAGCAGTACGGGACAGCAAGAGACCCAGTACTTC.

The CDR3 nucleotides are TGTGCCAGCACTTTGACAGTGAACACTGAAGCTTTCTTT. Translation gives CASTLTVNTEAFF. The rearrangement links TRBV27 to TRBJ1-1, with D possibly TRBD1 on 5 matching bases. CDR1 is MNHEY and CDR2 is SMNVEV in the germline V gene (reference sequence). The V gene lost 7 bases and the J gene lost 0 bases, with 9 bases spanning the gap. The CDR3 runs to 13 residues.

The V call is TRBV15, the J call TRBJ2-1, with a possible D match to TRBD2 (6 bases). CDR1 LNHNV and CDR2 YYDKDF come from the germline V gene (reference sequence). This CDR3 has 20 residues. Trimming shortened V by 3 bases and J by 4 bases, and 28 bases separated the two germline ends. The DNA for the CDR3 is TGTGCCACCAGCAGCGTGGGCAGAGCAAGGGGAGGTTTGGGGTACAATGAGCAGTTCTTC. It yields the protein CATSSVGRARGGLGYNEQFF.

This chain uses TRBV27 with TRBJ2-7; 9 bases are a match to TRBD2. This CDR3 contains 16 residues. Looked up from germline, CDR1 is MNHEY and CDR2 is SMNVEV (reference sequence). J was trimmed by 0 bases and V by 7 bases; bases with no gene match: 10. The CDR3 DNA follows: TGTGCCAGCAATCCTCTTAGTAGCGGGGGCTCCTACGAGCAGTACTTC. It specifies CASNPLSSGGSYEQYF.

This clone was recorded a few times. The chain couples TRBV4-2 to TRBJ2-5; TRBD1 matches at 8 bases. The V gene end was trimmed by 0 bases and the J gene end by 2 bases; junction bases not matched to a gene: 8. The germline V gene encodes CDR1 LGHNA and CDR2 YNFKEQ. The CDR3 spans 17 residues. CDR3 sequence (DNA): TGTGCCAGCAGCCAAGATTTCACAGGGGGTTGGCAAGAGACCCAGTACTTC. It specifies CASSQDFTGGWQETQYF.

This chain joins TRBV4-1 and TRBJ2-1; D remains ambiguous. V was trimmed by 1 base and J by 2 bases, leaving 6 bases between them. The germline V gene encodes CDR1 MGHRA and CDR2 YSYEKL. CDR3 length equals 14 residues. Here the CDR3 reads CASSQGRPYNEQFF. CDR3 in DNA: TGCGCCAGCAGCCAAGGGCGGCCCTACAATGAGCAGTTCTTC.

The rearrangement links TRBV28 to TRBJ1-4; TRBD1 agrees at 7 bases. Per the germline V gene, CDR1 is MDHEN and CDR2 is SYDVKM. J lost 6 bases, V lost 5 bases, and 9 bases had no gene match. CDR3 length: 15 amino acids. The CDR3 loop reads CASSPGGTVYEKLFF. DNA of the CDR3: TGTGCCAGCAGTCCAGGGGGGACTGTCTATGAAAAACTGTTTTTT.

The chain couples TRBV18 to TRBJ2-7; 8 positions agree with TRBD2. V lost 3 bases, J lost 2 bases, and 9 bases stayed unmatched. The CDR3 consists of 16 residues. Germline CDR1 KGHSH, CDR2 LQKENI. The CDR3 sequence is CASSPRSGSPPYEQYF. Written as DNA, the CDR3 is TGTGCCAGCTCACCCCGGAGCGGGAGTCCACCCTACGAGCAGTACTTC.

The chain couples TRBV11-2 to TRBJ2-2, with D possibly TRBD1 on 7 matching bases. Per the germline V gene, CDR1 is SGHAT and CDR2 is FQNNGV. The CDR3 loop spans 14 amino acids. The ends were cut back, 5 bases at V and 5 bases at J, with 12 bases in the middle. For the CDR3, the DNA is TGTGCCAGCAGCCCCCAGGGGGGAACCGGGGAGCTGTTTTTT. Translation gives CASSPQGGTGELFF.

The J gene is TRBJ2-3, the V gene TRBV11-2; possibly TRBD2 for D (6 bases). The CDR3 consists of 16 residues. From germline, CDR1 is SGHAT and CDR2 FQNNGV. V dropped 5 bases and J dropped 0 bases, with 15 bases sitting between them. Here the CDR3 reads CASSPGTYASTDTQYF. The CDR3 coding sequence is TGTGCCAGCAGCCCCGGGACTTACGCTAGCACAGATACGCAGTATTTT.

In nucleotides, the CDR3 is TGTGCCAGCAGTGGTGGACAGATTTATAGCAATCAGCCCCAGCATTTT. Protein product: CASSGGQIYSNQPQHF. The chain uses TRBV28 and TRBJ1-5, with TRBD1 as a possible D gene (6 bases). Trimming shortened V by 5 bases and J by 0 bases, and 14 bases separated the two germline ends. The CDR3 consists of 16 residues. CDR1 is MDHEN, CDR2 SYDVKM, per germline.